This TCR beta chain emerged from a study of regulatory T cells in long-lasting Graves disease. Study at large: Persistent cases took antithyroid drugs over 5 years and stayed TSH receptor antibody positive. Study conclusions and caveats: Favored usage of TRBV28, TRBJ1-2 and TRBJ2-5 was recorded in persistent disease.

Noted time point: persistent/refractory GD, antithyroid drugs over 5 years with positive TRAb. Extracted PBMC RNA gave rise to the TCR library. The CDR3 covers 14 residues. Unmatched junction bases numbered 10, after V lost 7 bases and J lost 8 bases. Germline CDR1 and CDR2: MDHEN and SYDVKM. This clonotype was counted ten times or more. The antigen is undetermined. HTBI primers from iRepertoire and Arm-PCR of CDR3 regions yielded the TCR beta libraries. MiXCR was run by TCRdb on the multiplex PCR reads, yielding one entry per CDR3 protein. The table has approximately 360,000 distinct CDR3 sequences, roughly 25% seen once.

V gene TRBV28 combines with J gene TRBJ1-4; TRBD1 agrees at 7 bases. This TCR was recovered from a woman in her thirties or forties with Graves disease. Source: peripheral blood mononuclear cells (PBMCs), taken when the disease was refractory, from a patient treated with antithyroid drugs. CDR3: CASTRTGWEEKLFF. The CDR3 DNA reads as TGTGCCAGCACGAGGACAGGTTGGGAGGAAAAACTGTTTTTT.